This TCR beta chain came from a study of CD8 T cells in Susac syndrome. CD8+ and CD4+ T cells from blood underwent TCR beta sequencing. Relapsing-remitting disease, either stable or active, was present in the multiple sclerosis controls, who were treatment-naive patients. CDR3 length: 13 amino acids. CDR1 is DFQATT and CDR2 is SNEGSKA in the germline V gene (reference sequence). Trimming shortened V by 3 bases and J by 1 base, and 9 bases separated the two germline ends. cDNA came from approximately 0.5 to 1 ug RNA primed by random hexamers. The immunoSEQ assay covered 54 Vbeta and 13 Jbeta segments for CDR3. Using its own MiXCR run on the immunoSEQ multiplex PCR reads, TCRdb lists one record per CDR3 protein. This sample yields around 300,000 distinct CDR3 sequences, of which roughly 90% are seen a single time; about 0.17% belongs to the top ten.

The TCR originated in a human donor with multiple sclerosis. This chain connects TRBV20-1 to TRBJ2-5; D not certain. Sequencing was done on a sample of CD8+ T cells from PBMCs. In nucleotides, the CDR3 is TGCAGTGCTAGGTTTTCCGTCCAAGAGACCCAGTACTTC. As protein: CSARFSVQETQYF.